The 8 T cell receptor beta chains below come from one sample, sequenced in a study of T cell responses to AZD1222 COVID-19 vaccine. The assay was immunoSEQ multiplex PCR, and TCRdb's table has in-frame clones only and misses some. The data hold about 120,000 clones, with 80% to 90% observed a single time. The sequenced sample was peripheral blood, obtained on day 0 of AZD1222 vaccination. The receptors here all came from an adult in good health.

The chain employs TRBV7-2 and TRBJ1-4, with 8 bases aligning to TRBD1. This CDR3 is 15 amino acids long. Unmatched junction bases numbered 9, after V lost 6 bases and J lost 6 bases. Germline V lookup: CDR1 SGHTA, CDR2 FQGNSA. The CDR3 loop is CASRLTGAADEKLFF. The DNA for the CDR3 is TGTGCCAGCAGATTGACAGGGGCGGCCGATGAAAAACTGTTTTTT.

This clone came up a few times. The CDR3 sequence is CAINPDSNQPQHF. The CDR3 nucleotides are TGTGCCATCAACCCAGATAGCAATCAGCCCCAGCATTTT. The rearrangement joins TRBV10-3 to TRBJ1-5; D is undetermined. Looked up from germline, CDR1 is ENHRY and CDR2 is SYGVKD. This CDR3 region has 13 residues. V was clipped by 7 bases and J by 0 bases, with 7 bases between them.

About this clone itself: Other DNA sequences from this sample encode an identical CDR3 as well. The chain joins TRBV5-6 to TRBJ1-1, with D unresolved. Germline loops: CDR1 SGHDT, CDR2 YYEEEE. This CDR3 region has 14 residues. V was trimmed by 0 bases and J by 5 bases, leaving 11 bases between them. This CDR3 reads CASSLVPVGTEAFF. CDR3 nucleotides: TGTGCCAGCAGCTTGGTCCCGGTTGGAACTGAAGCTTTCTTT.

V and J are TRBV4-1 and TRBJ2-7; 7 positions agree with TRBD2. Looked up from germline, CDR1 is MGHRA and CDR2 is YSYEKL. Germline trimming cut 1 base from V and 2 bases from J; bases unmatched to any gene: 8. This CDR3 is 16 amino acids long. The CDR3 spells CASSQAGAGSPYEQYF. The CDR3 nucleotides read TGCGCCAGCAGCCAAGCCGGAGCGGGGTCCCCCTACGAGCAGTACTTC.

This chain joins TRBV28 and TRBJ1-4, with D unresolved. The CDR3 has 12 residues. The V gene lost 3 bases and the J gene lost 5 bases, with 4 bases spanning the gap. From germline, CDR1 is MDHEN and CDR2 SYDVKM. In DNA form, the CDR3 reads TGTGCCAGCAGTTTCAACAATGAAAAACTGTTTTTT. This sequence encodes CASSFNNEKLFF.

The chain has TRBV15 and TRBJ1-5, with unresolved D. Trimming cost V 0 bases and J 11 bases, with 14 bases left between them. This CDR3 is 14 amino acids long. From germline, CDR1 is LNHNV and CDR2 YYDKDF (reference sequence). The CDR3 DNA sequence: TGTGCCACCAGCAGAGATACAGCCGTCTGGTCCCAGCATTTT. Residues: CATSRDTAVWSQHF.

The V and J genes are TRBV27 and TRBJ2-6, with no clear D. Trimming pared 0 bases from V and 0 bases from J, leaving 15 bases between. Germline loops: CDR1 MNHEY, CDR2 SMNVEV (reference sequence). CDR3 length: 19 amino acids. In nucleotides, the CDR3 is TGTGCCAGCAGTTTATCGTATACCGCCTCTTACTCTGGGGCCAACGTCCTGACTTTC. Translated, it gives CASSLSYTASYSGANVLTF.

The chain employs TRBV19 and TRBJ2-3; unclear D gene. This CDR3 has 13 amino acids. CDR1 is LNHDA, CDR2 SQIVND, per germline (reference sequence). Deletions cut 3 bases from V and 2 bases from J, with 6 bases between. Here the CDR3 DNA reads TGTGCCAGTAGTATTCCCTACACAGATACGCAGTATTTT. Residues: CASSIPYTDTQYF.